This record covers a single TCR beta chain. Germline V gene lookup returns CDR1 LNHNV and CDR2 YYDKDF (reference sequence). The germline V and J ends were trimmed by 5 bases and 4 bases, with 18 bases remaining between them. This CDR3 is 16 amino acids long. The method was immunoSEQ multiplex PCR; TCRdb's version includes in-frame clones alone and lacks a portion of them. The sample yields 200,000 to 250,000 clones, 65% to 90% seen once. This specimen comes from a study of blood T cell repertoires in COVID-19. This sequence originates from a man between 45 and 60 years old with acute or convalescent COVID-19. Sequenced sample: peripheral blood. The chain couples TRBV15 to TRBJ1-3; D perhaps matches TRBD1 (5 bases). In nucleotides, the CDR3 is TGTGCCACCAGCCTTACCAAGGGGCATGGAGGAAACACCATATATTTT. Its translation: CATSLTKGHGGNTIYF.